This T cell receptor (beta chain) was recorded in a study of blood T cell repertoires in COVID-19. Study in general: Specimens from acute and convalescent COVID-19 originated in the United States, Italy and Spain. The cDNA or gDNA used as material had been derived from T cells, B-cell-depleted T cells, or PBMCs.

The V end lost 5 bases, the J end lost 6 bases, and 15 bases lay between the germline ends. CDR1 and CDR2 (germline): SGHVS, FQNEAQ. This CDR3 is built from 14 residues. The age range of participants was about 18 to 95 years, with residence in 20 to 25 US areas. Allocation to cohorts depended on clinical history reported by the participants. The protocol was immunoSEQ multiplex PCR, while the TCRdb copy is restricted to in-frame clones and leaves out a portion. The profile shows about 170,000 clones, about 83% of them singletons. The sequence came from a woman aged 45-65 years in a cohort exposed to, infected with or recovered from COVID-19 (not recorded which). The genes are TRBV7-8 and TRBJ2-3, with TRBD1 as a possible D gene (5 bases). The sample consisted of PBMCs or T cells enriched from blood (not recorded which). This CDR3 reads CASSRRTLGDTQYF. In nucleotides, the CDR3 is TGTGCCAGCAGCCGCAGGACACTGGGTGATACGCAGTATTTT.